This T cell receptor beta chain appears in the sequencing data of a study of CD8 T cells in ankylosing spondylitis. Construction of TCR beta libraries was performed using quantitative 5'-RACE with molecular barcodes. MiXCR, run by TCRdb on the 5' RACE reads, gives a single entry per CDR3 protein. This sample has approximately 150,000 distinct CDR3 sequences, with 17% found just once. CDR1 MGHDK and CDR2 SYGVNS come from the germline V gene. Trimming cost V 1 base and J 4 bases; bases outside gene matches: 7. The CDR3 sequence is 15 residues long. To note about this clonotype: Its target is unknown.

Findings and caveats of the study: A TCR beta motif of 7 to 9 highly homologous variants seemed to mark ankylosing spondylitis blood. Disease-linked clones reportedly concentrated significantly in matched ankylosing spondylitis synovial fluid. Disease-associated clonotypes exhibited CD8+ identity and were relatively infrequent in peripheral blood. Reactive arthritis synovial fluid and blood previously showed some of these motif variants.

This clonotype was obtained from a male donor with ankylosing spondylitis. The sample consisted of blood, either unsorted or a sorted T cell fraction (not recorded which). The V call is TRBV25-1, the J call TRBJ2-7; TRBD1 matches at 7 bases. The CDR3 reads CASSEFRQGPYEQYF. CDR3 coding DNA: TGTGCCAGCAGTGAATTCCGACAGGGTCCTTACGAGCAGTACTTC.